This TCR beta chain emerged from a study of vaccination effects on CD4 cells after COVID-19. The overall study: A few convalescent patients were sampled early and late after vaccination. Post-vaccine sampling occurred a median 72 days after the second dose.

In the case of this clone: As yet, its antigen is unknown.

Notes on the study in general: Infection- and vaccine-induced clones contracted markedly late after vaccination.

When less than 13 days of culture had elapsed, CD4+ T cells were isolated. By PCR, the person was confirmed to have had SARS-CoV-2 infection between March and December 2020. BNT162b2 vaccine or mRNA-1273 vaccine was given to participants in two doses. Half-medium replacement with IL-2 medium occurred on days 3 and 7. Profiling relied on immunoSEQ multiplex PCR, and the TCRdb table lists in-frame clones only, not all of them. The table records tens of thousands of clones, about four fifths of them present only once. The clonotype was recovered from a human donor who had a prior SARS-CoV-2 infection. Sequences were derived from CD4+ T cells from PBMCs cultured without peptide, sampled after COVID-19 vaccination.

CDR3 loop: CASSLYAAGNTGELFF. The CDR3 DNA reads as TGTGCCAGCAGCTTATACGCGGCAGGAAACACCGGGGAGCTGTTTTTT. The chain couples TRBV7-2 to TRBJ2-2, with no clear D. Trimming shortened V by 2 bases and J by 2 bases, and 12 bases separated the two germline ends. From germline, CDR1 is SGHTA and CDR2 FQGNSA. The CDR3 extends over 16 amino acids.